This TCR beta chain was profiled in a study of Graves' ophthalmopathy and Graves' hyperthyroidism (dated by TCRdb to between 2018 and 2020). For the study in its entirety: A patient counted as having stable hyperthyroidism if there was no progression to ophthalmopathy within 18 months of follow-up. Following sample collection, hyperthyroidism patients were given methimazole at a starting dose of 30 mg daily, and ophthalmopathy patients were given high-dose intravenous methylprednisolone. A discovery set of about a hundred patients (under 45 ophthalmopathy, about 55 stable hyperthyroidism) was enrolled to explore V-J signatures distinguishing ophthalmopathy from hyperthyroidism. The study used TCR beta repertoire signatures to distinguish Graves' ophthalmopathy from Graves' hyperthyroidism and to predict progression to ophthalmopathy. In total, 135 blood samples were TCR-sequenced: under 45 ophthalmopathy, roughly 80 hyperthyroidism and roughly 17 hyperthyroidism-to-ophthalmopathy patients. In about six hyperthyroidism patients, the T-cell repertoires found in thyroid tissue were compared with those found in blood. An independent validation cohort comprised under 20 hyperthyroidism patients and roughly 15 patients who later progressed from hyperthyroidism to ophthalmopathy. Here is what the overall study found, with its caveats: In validation, the model predicted ophthalmopathy progression with more than 70% sensitivity and approximately 75% specificity; roughly eleven predicted patients were CT-confirmed with GO in a median of approximately 6.5 months. Most of the expanded thyroid clonotypes with a frequency above 0.001 were also detected in blood, and it was suggested that the thyroid immune response may be reflected by blood repertoires. In cross-validation, the 13-signature model distinguished ophthalmopathy from stable hyperthyroidism with just over 85% sensitivity and around 81% specificity, and in the test set the corresponding values were roughly 80% and 75%. No statistical method was used to set the sample size in advance, and the investigators knew which group each participant was assigned to.

For repertoire sequencing, TCR beta CDR3 regions were amplified from RNA transcripts. A first-round RT-PCR used HTBI primers with the Qiagen OneStep RT-PCR kit, followed by a second-round multiplex PCR, size selection and purification. Libraries were sequenced on an Illumina HiSeq2000 using paired-end 100 bp reads. As for how the authors treated the data: SOAPnuke was used to process the reads, removing any read that contained adapters or uncalled bases, had a mean Phred below 15, or lacked an exact match to the constant primer or identifier. High-quality paired reads were merged with COPE v1.2.5. Clonotypes were defined as unique nucleotide sequences and were aligned to IMGT TRB V, D and J references using MiTCR v1.1. Only V-J combinations with frequency above 0.0001 were analysed, covering approximately 99% of repertoires. For each V-J combination, a TCR clonal expansion and chaos score was defined as F50 clonal expansion divided by the chaos observed in the TCRdist matrix. Welch's t-statistics and random forest were used to narrow the features down to roughly twelve V-J combinations, which were then fed into a naive Bayes classifier. Thyroid-blood repertoire similarity was quantified with the Morisita-Horn index. TCRdb trimmed public reads at Q25 via fastp, called clones via MiXCR and kept in-frame beta chains. One record per CDR3 amino acid sequence lists the most common genes and DNA. Clone size and V and J calls follow TCRdb, not the original study. This sample holds over a million distinct CDR3 sequences; about 35% were observed only once. More than 9.5% of the sample is held by the ten biggest clonotypes.

Trimming removed 6 bases from V and 8 bases from J, leaving 21 bases between the germline ends. Based on the germline V gene (reference sequence), the CDR1 and CDR2 sequences are SGHKS and YYEKEE. CDR3 length: 15 amino acids, cysteine to phenylalanine. The retained sequence is limited to the CDR3, 45 bases, with the frame set at the first base. This clonotype was detected many times. Which antigen it targets is not known. It has no much larger one-base neighbor in the sample; base qualities were not kept. Patients with hyperthyroidism were aged 18 to 65 years, had been newly diagnosed, and had a disease duration of less than 2 months. Patients with other autoimmune diseases, uncontrolled infections, pregnancy or lactation were excluded from the study. Clinical symptoms, serum thyroxine, TRAb, thyroid ultrasound and orbital computed tomography were used for diagnosis. Trizol reagent was used to extract the total RNA, and its quality was then checked on an Agilent 2100 Bioanalyzer.

The sequence is built from TRBV5-5 and TRBJ1-5, and TRBD1 may be the D gene, going by 6 matching bases. This TCR was recovered from an adult man with Graves' hyperthyroidism. The sample was peripheral blood or thyroid tissue (not recorded which). The CDR3 protein is CASTTTTDPGEPQHF. The DNA is TGTGCCAGCACCACTACGACTGACCCAGGGGAGCCCCAGCATTTT.